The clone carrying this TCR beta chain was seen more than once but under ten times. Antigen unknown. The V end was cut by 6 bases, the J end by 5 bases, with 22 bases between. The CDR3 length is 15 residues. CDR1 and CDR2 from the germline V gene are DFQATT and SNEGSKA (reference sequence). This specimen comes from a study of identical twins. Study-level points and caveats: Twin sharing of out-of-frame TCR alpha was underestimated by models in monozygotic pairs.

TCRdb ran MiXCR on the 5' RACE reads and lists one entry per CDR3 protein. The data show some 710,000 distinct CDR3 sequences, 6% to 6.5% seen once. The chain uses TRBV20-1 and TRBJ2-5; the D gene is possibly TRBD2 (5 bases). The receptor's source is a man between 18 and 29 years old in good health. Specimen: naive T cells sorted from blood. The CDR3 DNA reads TGCAGTGCCTCAGGAGGCGGACCCCTTGGGGAGACCCAGTACTTC. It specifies CSASGGGPLGETQYF.